One sample yielded the 2 T cell receptor beta chains listed below, sequenced in a study of T cell changes during pregnancy in multiple sclerosis. The assay was immunoSEQ multiplex PCR, and TCRdb's table has in-frame clones only and misses some. The repertoire holds 40,000 to 55,000 clones, with 80% to 95% as singletons. The sequencing used CD4+ T cells from peripheral blood mononuclear cells, collected in the third trimester of pregnancy. The receptors derive from a female donor with multiple sclerosis, enrolled in a pregnancy study.

This clone was found once. The V gene is TRBV6-1, the J gene TRBJ1-2; 7 positions match TRBD1. The V gene end was trimmed by 8 bases and the J gene end by 5 bases; junction bases not matched to a gene: 14. The germline gives CDR1 MNHNS, CDR2 SASEGT. The CDR3 spans 15 residues. CDR3: CASDLTGDVGYGYTF. The CDR3 bases are TGTGCCAGCGACTTAACAGGGGACGTCGGTTATGGCTACACCTTC.

This chain connects TRBV7-2 to TRBJ1-6; no clear D. The CDR3 loop spans 17 amino acids. Trimming took off 5 bases at V and 0 bases at J, with 14 bases between the two ends. The germline CDR1 and CDR2 sequences are SGHTA and FQGNSA. DNA of the CDR3: TGTGCCAGCAGCACTAACGCGGGGTCCTCCTATAATTCACCCCTCCACTTT. Encoded protein: CASSTNAGSSYNSPLHF.